Listed here are 9 T cell receptor beta chains from one sample, sequenced in a study of vaccination effects on CD4 cells after COVID-19. Sequenced by immunoSEQ multiplex PCR; TCRdb stores in-frame clones only, minus some. The sample has some 25,000 clones; around 77% are singletons. The ViraFEST assay expanded antigen-specific CD4+ T cells with viral peptide pools before sequencing. The authors isolated CD4+ T cells after around 9 days of culture. As their vaccination, participants received two doses of either BNT162b2 or mRNA-1273. Their antigen targets remain unknown. Sequencing used CD4+ T cells from PBMCs cultured with HCoV-NL63 spike peptides, obtained after COVID-19 vaccination. The receptors were gathered from a human donor who received a COVID-19 vaccine.

This clone was observed a few times. The gene calls are TRBV15 and TRBJ1-5; D is uncertain. This CDR3 spans 13 amino acids. Deletions cut 5 bases from V and 0 bases from J, with 5 bases between. Germline CDR1 reads LNHNV; CDR2 reads YYDKDF (reference sequence). The CDR3 protein is CATSGVSNQPQHF. For the CDR3, the DNA is TGTGCCACCAGCGGGGTTAGCAATCAGCCCCAGCATTTT. Complete variable domain (other parts from reference TRBV15 and TRBJ1-5): DAMVIQNPRYQVTQFGKPVTLSCSQTLNHNVMYWYQQKSSQAPKLLFHYYDKDFNNEADTPDNFQSRRPNTSFCFLDIRSPGLGDTAMYLCATSGVSNQPQHFGDGTRLSIL.

The V and J genes are TRBV3-1 (or the pseudogene TRBV3-2) and TRBJ1-6; D not certain. This CDR3 has 12 amino acids. CDR1 and CDR2 (germline): LGHDT, YNNKEL (reference sequence). Trimming cost V 8 bases and J 7 bases, with 9 bases left between them. CDR3 DNA: TGTGCCAGCCGTAATGCGAATTCACCCCTCCACTTT. Encoded protein: CASRNANSPLHF.

This rearrangement joins TRBV27 to TRBJ2-1, with D unresolved. Germline V gene sequence: CDR1 MNHEY, CDR2 SMNVEV (reference sequence). The CDR3 consists of 15 residues. Between the trimmed V and J ends, which lost 7 bases and 5 bases, there was a span of 18 bases. The CDR3 bases are TGTGCCAGCAACCCCGGGTACGTGCGCAACAATGAGCAGTTCTTC. Protein sequence: CASNPGYVRNNEQFF.

This rearrangement joins TRBV27 to TRBJ2-2; 7 positions match TRBD2. CDR3 size: 15 residues. Per the germline V gene, CDR1 is MNHEY and CDR2 is SMNVEV (reference sequence). After removal of 6 bases from V and 1 base from J, the junction contained 5 bases not matched to a gene. The CDR3 region has the DNA TGTGCCAGCAGGTGGGGGGGATTGAACACCGGGGAGCTGTTTTTT. Encoded protein: CASRWGGLNTGELFF.

CDR3 nucleotides: TGTGCCAGCAGCCCCCAGGCGGCCTCCTACAATGAGCAGTTCTTC. As protein: CASSPQAASYNEQFF. V gene TRBV7-2 combines with J gene TRBJ2-1; D not resolved. The V gene's germline CDR1 is SGHTA and CDR2 FQGNSA. The ends were cut back, 5 bases at V and 0 bases at J, with 11 bases in the middle. CDR3 length: 15 amino acids.

This chain connects TRBV15 to TRBJ1-2; TRBD1 might be the D (6 bases). The CDR3 covers 14 residues. V dropped 10 bases and J dropped 0 bases, with 15 bases sitting between them. Germline V lookup: CDR1 LNHNV, CDR2 YYDKDF (reference sequence). CDR3 protein: CASRAGVTNYGYTF. The CDR3 coding sequence is TGTGCCAGTAGGGCAGGGGTCACTAACTATGGCTACACCTTC. Full variable domain (rest looked up from reference TRBV15 and TRBJ1-2): DAMVIQNPRYQVTQFGKPVTLSCSQTLNHNVMYWYQQKSSQAPKLLFHYYDKDFNNEADTPDNFQSRRPNTSFCFLDIRSPGLGDTAMYLCASRAGVTNYGYTFGSGTRLTVV.

V usage is TRBV7-9 and J usage is TRBJ2-1; D is possibly TRBD1 (7 bases). CDR3 length: 15 amino acids. Between the trimmed V and J ends, which lost 0 bases and 4 bases, there was a span of 10 bases. CDR1 and CDR2 (germline): SEHNR, FQNEAQ (reference sequence). CDR3 in DNA: TGTGCCAGCAGCTTAGCGCGGGGACAGTACAATGAGCAGTTCTTC. It codes for CASSLARGQYNEQFF.

V gene TRBV5-8 combines with J gene TRBJ2-3; D is unclear. Germline values: CDR1 SGHTS, CDR2 YDEGEE. V lost 4 bases and J 6 bases, leaving 12 bases between the germline ends. CDR3 length: 13 residues. This CDR3 reads CASSPEVRDTQYF. The DNA of the CDR3 is TGTGCCAGCAGCCCAGAAGTTCGGGATACGCAGTATTTT.

The chain couples TRBV7-9 to TRBJ1-2, with 11 nucleotides matching TRBD1. V was clipped by 3 bases and J by 5 bases; unmatched bases: 5. The CDR3 loop spans 15 amino acids. The V gene's germline CDR1 is SEHNR and CDR2 FQNEAQ (reference sequence). In nucleotides, the CDR3 is TGTGCCAGCAGCTTCTGGGACAGGGGGGAATATGGCTACACCTTC. Translating gives CASSFWDRGEYGYTF. Filled out from reference TRBV7-9 and TRBJ1-2, the complete variable domain reads DTGVSQNPRHKITKRGQNVTFRCDPISEHNRLYWYRQTLGQGPEFLTYFQNEAQLEKSRLLSDRFSAERPKGSFSTLEIQRTEQGDSAMYLCASSFWDRGEYGYTFGSGTRLTVV.